This passage covers 17 T cell receptor beta chains from one sample sequenced in a study of shared clonotypes between healthy human individuals. Measured with immunoSEQ multiplex PCR; TCRdb has only the in-frame clones, and not every one. The repertoire holds about 1 million clones, with approximately 72% as singletons. Sequenced sample: memory CD4+ T cells sorted from blood. Subset denoted: CD45RA-negative fraction. The receptors shown here come from a young man in good health.

The gene calls are TRBV5-4 and TRBJ2-7; 7 bases match TRBD1. Trimming took 4 bases from V and 7 from J; bases not matched to a gene: 17. Germline V gene lookup returns CDR1 SGHNT and CDR2 YYREEE (reference sequence). There are 16 residues in the CDR3. The CDR3 sequence is CASSHNRGTAAGEQYF. The CDR3 nucleotides are TGTGCCAGCAGCCACAACCGTGGGACAGCCGCTGGGGAGCAGTACTTC.

This clone was recorded once. The V and J genes are TRBV10-1 and TRBJ1-1; D not resolved. The ends were cut back, 0 bases at V and 6 bases at J, with 11 bases in the middle. The germline V gene encodes CDR1 WNHNN and CDR2 SYGVQD (reference sequence). This CDR3 is 14 amino acids long. The CDR3 protein is CASSESRQSSEAFF. CDR3 bases: TGCGCCAGCAGTGAGTCGAGGCAAAGTTCTGAAGCTTTCTTT.

This chain connects TRBV7-2 to TRBJ2-5, with D perhaps TRBD1 (6 bases). Trimming took off 4 bases at V and 1 base at J, with 10 bases between the two ends. Germline V gives CDR1 SGHTA, CDR2 FQGNSA. The CDR3 has 14 amino acids. CDR3 amino acids: CASSSTGIQETQYF. DNA of the CDR3: TGTGCCAGCAGCTCGACAGGTATCCAAGAGACCCAGTACTTC.

The V call is TRBV6-6, the J call TRBJ2-7; maybe TRBD1 (6 bases). The CDR3 loop spans 15 amino acids. Germline loops: CDR1 MNHNY, CDR2 SVGAGI (reference sequence). V lost 2 bases and J lost 3, with 14 bases in between. The CDR3 here is CASSYPGAAGYEQYF. In DNA form, the CDR3 reads TGTGCCAGCAGTTACCCAGGGGCTGCCGGCTACGAGCAGTACTTC.

This clone was seen once. The chain uses TRBV10-3 and TRBJ1-3; D is possibly TRBD1 (5 bases). CDR1 and CDR2 from the germline V gene are ENHRY and SYGVKD. V gave up 3 bases and J gave up 5 bases, with 14 bases separating them. The CDR3 has 15 amino acids. Written as DNA, the CDR3 is TGTGCCATCAGTGATTTTGCGCAGGGCAGAAACACCATATATTTT. Its protein is CAISDFAQGRNTIYF.

The J gene is TRBJ2-5, the V gene TRBV5-6; D call uncertain. Germline loops: CDR1 SGHDT, CDR2 YYEEEE. The CDR3 is 16 residues long. Trimming shortened V by 1 base and J by 1 base, and 14 bases separated the two germline ends. CDR3 residues: CASSLLGLDLQETQYF. The DNA for the CDR3 is TGTGCCAGCAGCTTGTTAGGGCTAGACCTCCAAGAGACCCAGTACTTC.

The chain has TRBV6-1 and TRBJ1-1; the D gene is possibly TRBD1 (6 bases). CDR1 MNHNS and CDR2 SASEGT come from the germline V gene. Trimming pared 2 bases from V and 10 bases from J, leaving 14 bases between. The CDR3 is 13 residues long. CDR3 DNA sequence: TGTGCCAGCAGTGAATATGGGGGGCGCGGAGCTTTCTTT. This gives the protein CASSEYGGRGAFF.

This clone was found a few times. This chain joins TRBV15 and TRBJ1-5; 9 bases are shared with TRBD1. CDR1 is LNHNV and CDR2 is YYDKDF in the germline V gene (reference sequence). This CDR3 has 15 residues. V lost 2 bases and J lost 7; bases outside the gene matches: 6. The chain's CDR3 is CATSRPGQGGQPQHF. The CDR3 coding sequence is TGTGCCACCAGCAGACCGGGACAGGGCGGCCAGCCCCAGCATTTT. Drawing the rest from reference TRBV15 and TRBJ1-5, the complete variable domain is DAMVIQNPRYQVTQFGKPVTLSCSQTLNHNVMYWYQQKSSQAPKLLFHYYDKDFNNEADTPDNFQSRRPNTSFCFLDIRSPGLGDTAMYLCATSRPGQGGQPQHFGDGTRLSIL.

V is TRBV6-6 and J is TRBJ2-7; D is undetermined. Trimming took off 0 bases at V and 6 bases at J, with 18 bases between the two ends. The CDR3 covers 16 residues. Germline assignment: CDR1 MNHNY and CDR2 SVGAGI (reference sequence). CDR3 sequence: CASSYSTGSYAGEQYF. The DNA of the CDR3 is TGTGCCAGCAGTTACTCGACCGGGTCCTATGCAGGCGAGCAGTACTTC.

Written as DNA, the CDR3 is TGTGCCAGCAGCTTGGTGAGGGGGATTGGAACTGAAGCTTTCTTT. Translated, it gives CASSLVRGIGTEAFF. The V and J genes are TRBV5-6 and TRBJ1-1, with D possibly TRBD1 on 6 matching bases. In germline, CDR1 is SGHDT, CDR2 YYEEEE. The V end lost 0 bases, the J end lost 5 bases, and 14 bases lay between the germline ends. The CDR3 runs to 15 residues.

CDR3 sequence (DNA): TGTGCCAGCAGCTTGGGACAGGTTCTCCTCTCTCACGAGCAGTACTTC. Encoded protein: CASSLGQVLLSHEQYF. The chain has TRBV11-2 and TRBJ2-7, with 8 bases lining up with TRBD1. The junction had 12 bases not matched to a gene; V was cut back by 3 bases and J by 5 bases. Germline V CDR1 and CDR2: SGHAT, FQNNGV. This CDR3 comprises 16 residues. The complete variable domain, with remaining parts taken from reference TRBV11-2 and TRBJ2-7, reads EAGVAQSPRYKIIEKRQSVAFWCNPISGHATLYWYQQILGQGPKLLIQFQNNGVVDDSQLPKDRFSAERLKGVDSTLKIQPAKLEDSAVYLCASSLGQVLLSHEQYFGPGTRLTVT.

This chain uses TRBV5-1 with TRBJ1-2; D remains unclear. Trimming removed 6 bases at V and 8 bases at J, with 17 bases between. Germline values: CDR1 SGHRS, CDR2 YFSETQ. This CDR3 has 13 residues. The CDR3 DNA reads TGCGCCAGCACCCCGGAGGGCCGTGCCGGCTACACCTTC. The encoded protein is CASTPEGRAGYTF.

This chain links TRBV18 with TRBJ1-4, with a weak D call TRBD1 (5 bases). V gave up 0 bases and J gave up 7 bases, with 18 bases separating them. The CDR3 length is 17 residues. Per the germline V gene, CDR1 is KGHSH and CDR2 is LQKENI. The CDR3: CASSPPNYGQGGEKLFF. The CDR3 DNA is TGTGCCAGCTCACCACCGAATTACGGCCAGGGCGGTGAAAAACTGTTTTTT.

The chain has TRBV5-4 and TRBJ1-6; D is uncertain. CDR1 and CDR2 (germline): SGHNT, YYREEE (reference sequence). V was shortened by 0 bases and J by 7 bases, with 14 bases between the two germline ends. CDR3 size: 16 residues. CDR3 sequence reads: CASSLGPQQVNSPLHF. DNA for the CDR3: TGTGCCAGCAGCTTGGGACCTCAGCAGGTCAATTCACCCCTCCACTTT.

This clone was seen a few times. The J gene is TRBJ1-2, the V gene TRBV27; D is uncertain. CDR1 is MNHEY and CDR2 is SMNVEV in the germline V gene (reference sequence). The length of the CDR3 is 13 residues. V dropped 6 bases and J dropped 3 bases, with 11 bases sitting between them. The CDR3 is CASSSRGHYGYTF. CDR3 DNA: TGTGCCAGCAGCTCCCGAGGCCACTATGGCTACACCTTC.

V and J are TRBV18 and TRBJ2-3, with D hard to call. The CDR3 spans 16 residues. CDR1 is KGHSH and CDR2 is LQKENI in the germline V gene. V gave up 3 bases and J gave up 1 base, with 14 bases separating them. This CDR3 reads CASSPKRAGGTDTQYF. CDR3 bases: TGTGCCAGCTCACCGAAACGCGCTGGTGGCACAGATACGCAGTATTTT.

The rearrangement joins TRBV11-2 to TRBJ2-3, with D possibly matching TRBD2 (5 bases). Germline-derived CDR1 and CDR2 are SGHAT and FQNNGV. Trimming left V 5 bases short and J 0 bases short, with 12 bases between. The length of the CDR3 is 15 residues. CDR3 protein: CASSGSGGSTDTQYF. The DNA of the CDR3 is TGTGCCAGCAGCGGAAGCGGCGGGAGCACAGATACGCAGTATTTT.